The TCR beta chain under discussion was sequenced for a study of T cell responses to AZD1222 COVID-19 vaccine. Across the whole study: Analyses pooled second doses at about 4 or about 12 weeks. General study points: Donors, mostly white British, included more females; clonal diversity was possibly underestimated. The peak T cell response came first, and repertoires were sampled only after it.

The germline CDR1 and CDR2 sequences are KGHSH and LQKENI. V was pared by 2 bases and J by 2 bases, with 16 bases between. The CDR3 loop spans 16 amino acids. A remark on this clone: The target antigen is unknown.

Here immunoSEQ multiplex PCR was the method, and the copy in TCRdb shows in-frame clones only, minus some. The profile shows about 94,000 clones, nearly 90% of them singletons. V gene TRBV18 combines with J gene TRBJ2-7, with no clear D. The clonotype was recovered from an adult in good health. Sequencing used peripheral blood, obtained on day 0 of AZD1222 vaccination. The CDR3 DNA follows: TGTGCCAGCTCACCATTAGGACCGTCGGGCACCTACGAGCAGTACTTC. It encodes CASSPLGPSGTYEQYF.